The 24 T cell receptor beta chains in this list originate from one sample, sequenced in a study of shared clonotypes between healthy human individuals. Naive CD8 cells lacked CD45RO, underwent positive selection for CCR7 and left out terminally differentiated effector memory CD45RA+ cells. Clones were sequenced by immunoSEQ multiplex PCR, and TCRdb holds only the in-frame ones, with some missing. Of about 2.1 million clones listed, 85% to 95% are singletons. The sequencing input was naive CD8+ T cells from PBMCs. These receptors all stem from a man younger than 35 in good health. Some clones in this sample may be carry-over from other donors' samples.

The count of this clone is one. V usage is TRBV7-9 and J usage is TRBJ1-1; D is unclear. The CDR3 sequence is 12 residues long. V dropped 5 bases and J dropped 7 bases, with 11 bases sitting between them. The germline V gene has CDR1 SEHNR and CDR2 FQNEAQ (reference sequence). In nucleotides, the CDR3 is TGTGCCAGCAGCCGTACGGGATATGAAGCTTTCTTT. Translated, it gives CASSRTGYEAFF. The full variable domain, with the rest looked up from reference TRBV7-9 and TRBJ1-1, is DTGVSQNPRHKITKRGQNVTFRCDPISEHNRLYWYRQTLGQGPEFLTYFQNEAQLEKSRLLSDRFSAERPKGSFSTLEIQRTEQGDSAMYLCASSRTGYEAFFGQGTRLTVV.

Points on this clone: Within the sample, other DNA sequences also encode this same CDR3. This chain joins TRBV7-2 and TRBJ2-1; possible D gene TRBD2, 5 bases. Between the trimmed V and J ends, which lost 0 bases and 0 bases, there was a span of 6 bases. The CDR3 is 15 residues long. The germline gives CDR1 SGHTA, CDR2 FQGNSA. The CDR3 nucleotides read TGTGCCAGCAGCTTAGCAGGGAGCTCCTACAATGAGCAGTTCTTC. It is translated as CASSLAGSSYNEQFF. Together with reference TRBV7-2 and TRBJ2-1, the CDR3 gives the full variable domain: GAGVSQSPSNKVTEKGKDVELRCDPISGHTALYWYRQSLGQGLEFLIYFQGNSAPDKSGLPSDRFSAERTGGSVSTLTIQRTQQEDSAVYLCASSLAGSSYNEQFFGPGTRLTVL.

The chain recombines TRBV7-9 with TRBJ2-7, with 7 bases matching TRBD1. This CDR3 is built from 13 residues. Unmatched junction bases numbered 9, after V lost 4 bases and J lost 9 bases. Germline CDR1 is SEHNR and CDR2 is FQNEAQ (reference sequence). The CDR3 sequence: CASSYDRAGGQYF. The CDR3, as DNA: TGTGCCAGCAGCTACGACAGGGCTGGGGGGCAGTACTTC. Filled out from reference TRBV7-9 and TRBJ2-7, the complete variable domain reads DTGVSQNPRHKITKRGQNVTFRCDPISEHNRLYWYRQTLGQGPEFLTYFQNEAQLEKSRLLSDRFSAERPKGSFSTLEIQRTEQGDSAMYLCASSYDRAGGQYFGPGTRLTVT.

The J gene is TRBJ2-7, the V gene TRBV11-2; no reliable D call. Per germline, CDR1 SGHAT and CDR2 FQNNGV. V lost 1 base and J 2 bases, leaving 12 bases between the germline ends. The CDR3 sequence is 15 residues long. The CDR3 coding sequence is TGTGCCAGCAGCTTAGTAGTCTACCGCCCCTACGAGCAGTACTTC. Amino acids: CASSLVVYRPYEQYF.

The gene calls are TRBV11-2 and TRBJ2-2; D perhaps matches TRBD1 (6 bases). The V and J ends lost 6 bases and 7 bases respectively, with 15 bases between them. The CDR3 loop spans 14 amino acids. The germline V gene encodes CDR1 SGHAT and CDR2 FQNNGV. In DNA, the CDR3 is TGTGCCAGCAGTGGACGTACAGGGTTCGGGGAGCTGTTTTTT. It specifies CASSGRTGFGELFF.

This sequence joins TRBV16 and TRBJ2-7; D is uncertain. CDR1 and CDR2 from the germline V gene are KGHSY and FQNENV. Trimming shortened V by 0 bases and J by 4 bases, and 13 bases separated the two germline ends. The CDR3 length is 15 residues. For the CDR3, the DNA is TGTGCCAGCAGCCAATCGGTGCAGAACCCATACGAGCAGTACTTC. It yields the protein CASSQSVQNPYEQYF.

The chain employs TRBV27 and TRBJ2-1; no firm D call. Germline CDR1 is MNHEY and CDR2 is SMNVEV (reference sequence). Trimming pared 3 bases from V and 2 bases from J, leaving 20 bases between. The CDR3 consists of 18 residues. Here the CDR3 reads CASSFGRVEGPTYNEQFF. The DNA of the CDR3 is TGTGCCAGCAGTTTTGGTAGGGTCGAAGGCCCAACCTACAATGAGCAGTTCTTC.

The chain recombines TRBV7-9 with TRBJ2-1; TRBD1 aligns across 8 bases. Germline trimming cut 4 bases from V and 2 bases from J; bases unmatched to any gene: 10. Germline CDR1 reads SEHNR; CDR2 reads FQNEAQ (reference sequence). The length of the CDR3 is 17 residues. The CDR3 nucleotides are TGTGCCAGCAGCTCCCCGGGACAGGCTGCGCCCTACAATGAGCAGTTCTTC. Translated, it gives CASSSPGQAAPYNEQFF.

The chain has TRBV14 and TRBJ1-1, with 7 positions matching TRBD1. The V segment lost 3 bases and the J segment 11 bases; nucleotides outside the gene matches: 6. From germline, CDR1 is SGHDN and CDR2 FVKESK. This CDR3 has 12 residues. This CDR3 reads CASSQTGLVAFF. The CDR3 coding sequence is TGTGCCAGCAGCCAGACAGGGCTTGTGGCTTTCTTT.

The J gene is TRBJ2-1, the V gene TRBV5-4, with a possible D match to TRBD1 (5 bases). CDR1 and CDR2 (germline): SGHNT, YYREEE (reference sequence). V lost 2 bases to trimming and J lost 11 bases, with 11 bases between them. CDR3 length equals 12 residues. As DNA, the CDR3 is TGTGCCAGCAGCTTCGGCAGGGATAAGCAGTTCTTC. It codes for CASSFGRDKQFF.

This rearrangement joins TRBV30 to TRBJ1-1, with 9 positions matching TRBD1. V trimming: 1 base; J trimming: 1 base; junction bases outside the gene matches: 7. This CDR3 region has 16 residues. Germline loops: CDR1 GTSNPN, CDR2 SVGIG (reference sequence). The chain's CDR3 is CAWSGDMTGGNTEAFF. The CDR3 DNA is TGTGCCTGGAGTGGAGATATGACAGGGGGGAACACTGAAGCTTTCTTT. Filled out from reference TRBV30 and TRBJ1-1, the complete variable domain reads SQTIHQWPATLVQPVGSPLSLECTVEGTSNPNLYWYRQAAGRGLQLLFYSVGIGQISSEVPQNLSASRPQDRQFILSSKKLLLSDSGFYLCAWSGDMTGGNTEAFFGQGTRLTVV.

The chain couples TRBV5-4 to TRBJ1-1; D is uncertain. Deletions cut 3 bases from V and 4 bases from J, with 7 bases between. Germline loops: CDR1 SGHNT, CDR2 YYREEE (reference sequence). The CDR3 is 12 amino acids. CDR3 sequence (DNA): TGTGCCAGCAGCTCCCGTGGCACTGAAGCTTTCTTT. Protein sequence: CASSSRGTEAFF.

The chain combines TRBV7-9 with TRBJ2-1; D is unresolved. The V gene's germline CDR1 is SEHNR and CDR2 FQNEAQ (reference sequence). V lost 4 bases, J lost 0 bases, and 13 bases lay in between. This CDR3 has 16 amino acids. The CDR3 bases are TGTGCCAGCAGCTCCGTACTCTACAGCTCCTACAATGAGCAGTTCTTC. This encodes CASSSVLYSSYNEQFF.

J is TRBJ2-7 and V is TRBV4-1, with D possibly called TRBD1 or TRBD2 (5 bases each). V was pared by 4 bases and J by 4 bases, with 17 bases between. Germline V gene lookup returns CDR1 MGHRA and CDR2 YSYEKL. The CDR3 sequence is 15 residues long. In DNA form, the CDR3 reads TGCGCCAGCAGCCCCCTATCCCGGGACGGGTACGAGCAGTACTTC. Translation gives CASSPLSRDGYEQYF.

This clone was picked up a small number of times. Other DNA sequences of this sample code for an identical CDR3. J is TRBJ1-1 and V is TRBV5-1; maybe TRBD1 (5 bases). Trimming cost V 4 bases and J 0 bases, with 13 bases left between them. CDR3 size: 15 residues. The V gene's germline CDR1 is SGHRS and CDR2 YFSETQ. Written as DNA, the CDR3 is TGCGCCAGCAGCCTCGACGGGGGACTGAACACTGAAGCTTTCTTT. Protein product: CASSLDGGLNTEAFF.

This chain connects TRBV28 to TRBJ1-1; 8 bases are a match to TRBD1. CDR3 length: 15 amino acids. Per germline, CDR1 MDHEN and CDR2 SYDVKM. Trimming removed 5 bases from V and 4 bases from J; junction bases left unmatched: 9. The CDR3 spells CASSTPYRGATEAFF. In DNA form, the CDR3 reads TGTGCCAGCAGTACCCCCTACAGGGGGGCCACTGAAGCTTTCTTT.

This rearrangement joins TRBV7-9 to TRBJ2-5, with 7 bases identical to TRBD1. Germline CDR1 SEHNR, CDR2 FQNEAQ (reference sequence). The CDR3 has 14 residues. Trimming removed 4 bases from V and 2 bases from J; junction bases left unmatched: 4. CDR3 bases: TGTGCCAGCAGCTCGACAGGGAGTCAAGAGACCCAGTACTTC. It codes for CASSSTGSQETQYF. Filled out from reference TRBV7-9 and TRBJ2-5, the complete variable domain reads DTGVSQNPRHKITKRGQNVTFRCDPISEHNRLYWYRQTLGQGPEFLTYFQNEAQLEKSRLLSDRFSAERPKGSFSTLEIQRTEQGDSAMYLCASSSTGSQETQYFGPGTRLLVL.

CDR3 nucleotides: TGTGCCAGCAGTTTATTACTAGTGCCTAATGAGCAGTTCTTC. Its protein is CASSLLLVPNEQFF. The rearrangement links TRBV27 to TRBJ2-1; possible D gene TRBD2, 5 bases. Trimming stripped 1 base from V and 7 bases from J, with 11 bases between. The germline V gene encodes CDR1 MNHEY and CDR2 SMNVEV (reference sequence). CDR3 length: 14 residues.

The chain is built from TRBV11-2 and TRBJ1-4, with D perhaps matching TRBD1 (6 bases). V was shortened by 6 bases and J by 8 bases, with 19 bases between the two germline ends. Germline lookup yields CDR1 SGHAT and CDR2 FQNNGV. The CDR3 covers 15 residues. The CDR3 sequence: CASSYPGGLQEKLFF. CDR3 DNA sequence: TGTGCCAGCAGTTATCCGGGGGGCCTTCAGGAAAAACTGTTTTTT. The variable domain in full, with the rest retrieved from reference TRBV11-2 and TRBJ1-4, is EAGVAQSPRYKIIEKRQSVAFWCNPISGHATLYWYQQILGQGPKLLIQFQNNGVVDDSQLPKDRFSAERLKGVDSTLKIQPAKLEDSAVYLCASSYPGGLQEKLFFGSGTQLSVL.

The rearrangement uses TRBV11-2 and TRBJ2-7; no firm D call. V was trimmed by 4 bases and J by 2 bases, leaving 12 bases between them. The CDR3 is 14 amino acids. Germline V gene lookup returns CDR1 SGHAT and CDR2 FQNNGV. The CDR3 loop is CASSSRSFPYEQYF. CDR3 in DNA: TGTGCCAGCAGCTCCAGGTCGTTCCCCTACGAGCAGTACTTC.

The J gene is TRBJ2-3, the V gene TRBV7-2; D uncertain. V lost 1 base, J lost 0 bases, and 8 bases lay in between. The CDR3 runs 15 residues. CDR1 and CDR2 from the germline V gene are SGHTA and FQGNSA. CDR3 DNA sequence: TGTGCCAGCAGCTTAGTTCGGGTTAGCACAGATACGCAGTATTTT. It codes for CASSLVRVSTDTQYF.

V and J are TRBV7-8 and TRBJ2-2; TRBD2 agrees at 10 bases. V was clipped by 5 bases and J by 2 bases; unmatched bases: 5. This CDR3 contains 16 residues. Germline lookup yields CDR1 SGHVS and CDR2 FQNEAQ. The CDR3 region is CASSPGTSVNTGELFF. The DNA of the CDR3 is TGTGCCAGCAGCCCTGGGACTAGCGTAAACACCGGGGAGCTGTTTTTT.

This rearrangement joins TRBV6-1 to TRBJ2-1; D possibly corresponds to TRBD2 (5 bases). Germline CDR1 is MNHNS and CDR2 is SASEGT. The CDR3 is 13 residues long. The germline V and J ends were trimmed by 6 bases and 7 bases, with 13 bases remaining between them. CDR3: CASSGITGNEQFF. DNA of the CDR3: TGTGCCAGCAGCGGGATCACGGGGAATGAGCAGTTCTTC.

About this clone: Other nucleotide sequences from this sample produce the same CDR3. The V and J genes are TRBV9 and TRBJ2-2; 8 nucleotides line up with TRBD1. The germline V gene encodes CDR1 SGDLS and CDR2 YYNGEE. Trimming removed 0 bases from V and 3 bases from J; junction bases left unmatched: 4. This CDR3 is built from 16 residues. This CDR3 is CASSVGRGRDTGELFF. The CDR3 bases are TGTGCCAGCAGCGTAGGCAGGGGGCGCGACACCGGGGAGCTGTTTTTT.